The 31 T cell receptor beta chains below come from one sample, sequenced in a study of a mutant IDH1 vaccine in newly diagnosed glioma (dated by TCRdb to the early 2020s). The library came from the immunoSEQ multiplex PCR assay. Here the immuneACCESS table is served through TCRdb, limited to in-frame sequences with V and J called. Missing clones are a known gap in these copies; in checked studies unresolved V genes cover under half, and the rest lacks a known reason. The sample yields about 66,000 clones; around 85% were counted once. Under 3.5% of the sample comes from the top ten. The sample's time point label is to be understood as: baseline, week 1 (first vaccination visit). The treatment or condition label corresponds to: pre-vaccination baseline after standard-of-care therapy. The material was PBMCs, obtained from a glioma patient treated with radiotherapy, temozolomide or both. These receptors all come from a man aged 25 to 45 with glioma.

The chain is built from TRBV5-8 and TRBJ2-7; 8 bases agree with TRBD1. The germline V gene has CDR1 SGHTS and CDR2 YDEGEE. This CDR3 has 16 amino acids. Trimming cost V 4 bases and J 0 bases; bases outside gene matches: 9. CDR3 region: CASSVGAGGLSYEQYF. The DNA of the CDR3 is TGTGCCAGCAGCGTGGGGGCAGGGGGCCTCTCCTACGAGCAGTACTTC.

The chain employs TRBV28 and TRBJ2-3; D perhaps matches TRBD1 (6 bases). CDR1 is MDHEN, CDR2 SYDVKM, per germline. This CDR3 has 14 amino acids. V lost 6 bases, J lost 0 bases, and 10 bases lay in between. The CDR3 protein is CASSRGQSTDTQYF. CDR3 bases: TGTGCCAGCAGCCGCGGACAGAGCACAGATACGCAGTATTTT.

V gene TRBV4-1 combines with J gene TRBJ2-3; perhaps TRBD2 as D (6 bases). V lost 5 bases, J lost 1 base, and 13 bases lay in between. CDR1 and CDR2 from the germline V gene are MGHRA and YSYEKL. The CDR3 runs 15 residues. CDR3 residues: CASSGTPYGTDTQYF. The DNA of the CDR3 is TGCGCCAGCAGCGGGACTCCCTACGGCACAGATACGCAGTATTTT.

The chain couples TRBV7-9 to TRBJ2-5, with 9 bases aligning to TRBD1. The germline gives CDR1 SEHNR, CDR2 FQNEAQ (reference sequence). There are 18 residues in the CDR3. The junction had 11 bases not matched to a gene; V was cut back by 2 bases and J by 1 base. Here the CDR3 reads CASSLLGTGHNIQETQYF. CDR3 sequence (DNA): TGTGCCAGCAGCTTATTAGGGACAGGGCATAACATCCAAGAGACCCAGTACTTC.

The V gene is TRBV6-5, the J gene TRBJ1-1; TRBD1 agrees at 8 bases. This CDR3 contains 13 residues. Germline assignment: CDR1 MNHEY and CDR2 SVGAGI. The V segment lost 2 bases and the J segment 8 bases; nucleotides outside the gene matches: 4. CDR3 amino acids: CASSYDRGSEAFF. CDR3 DNA: TGTGCCAGCAGTTACGACAGGGGTTCGGAAGCTTTCTTT.

The gene calls are TRBV5-1 and TRBJ2-5, with TRBD1 matching over 11 bases. CDR3 length: 14 residues. V lost 4 bases to trimming and J lost 5 bases; unmatched junction nucleotides: 4. In germline, CDR1 is SGHRS, CDR2 YFSETQ. CDR3 region: CASSMGQGEETQYF. The CDR3 bases are TGCGCCAGCAGCATGGGACAGGGGGAGGAGACCCAGTACTTC.

The chain couples TRBV5-6 to TRBJ2-7, with D hard to call. The CDR3 sequence is 14 residues long. Germline CDR1 and CDR2: SGHDT and YYEEEE. Trimming took off 5 bases at V and 1 base at J, with 13 bases between the two ends. The CDR3 nucleotides are TGTGCCAGCAGGGGTCGTGGGGAATCCTACGAGCAGTACTTC. Its translation: CASRGRGESYEQYF. Based on the CDR3 plus reference TRBV5-6 and TRBJ2-7, the full variable domain is DAGVTQSPTHLIKTRGQQVTLRCSPKSGHDTVSWYQQALGQGPQFIFQYYEEEERQRGNFPDRFSGHQFPNYSSELNVNALLLGDSALYLCASRGRGESYEQYFGPGTRLTVT.

V usage is TRBV10-2 and J usage is TRBJ1-6; D remains unclear. The CDR3 contains 15 residues. V was trimmed by 3 bases and J by 7 bases, leaving 13 bases between them. CDR1 and CDR2 (germline): WSHSY, SAAADI. CDR3 protein: CASSESGRKNSPLHF. The CDR3 nucleotides read TGCGCCAGCAGTGAAAGTGGCAGAAAGAATTCACCCCTCCACTTT.

The chain uses TRBV19 and TRBJ2-7; TRBD1 is a possible D gene (5 bases). The V and J ends lost 0 bases and 2 bases respectively, with 11 bases between them. The CDR3 runs to 15 residues. The germline CDR1 and CDR2 sequences are LNHDA and SQIVND (reference sequence). CDR3 sequence: CASSIDPSTAYEQYF. The CDR3 nucleotides are TGTGCCAGTAGTATAGATCCATCGACAGCCTACGAGCAGTACTTC.

The chain joins TRBV29-1 to TRBJ1-2; D is unresolved. This CDR3 comprises 13 residues. Germline loops: CDR1 SQVTM, CDR2 ANQGSEA. V was clipped by 0 bases and J by 4 bases, with 9 bases between them. The CDR3 bases are TGCAGCGTTGAAGACGAGTGGAGCTATGGCTACACCTTC. It codes for CSVEDEWSYGYTF.

The J gene is TRBJ2-7, the V gene TRBV5-1, with D possibly matching TRBD1 (6 bases). The germline V gene encodes CDR1 SGHRS and CDR2 YFSETQ. The CDR3 is 12 amino acids. Trimming removed 7 bases at V and 5 bases at J, with 13 bases between. CDR3 loop: CASEGVGNEQYF. CDR3 DNA: TGCGCCAGCGAGGGGGTCGGGAACGAGCAGTACTTC.

As to this clone: Other nucleotide sequences in the sample specify the same CDR3. The gene calls are TRBV18 and TRBJ1-1, with a tentative D call TRBD1 (5 bases). V was cut by 2 bases and J by 0 bases, with 19 bases left in between. The germline CDR1 and CDR2 sequences are KGHSH and LQKENI. The CDR3 is made up of 18 amino acids. The CDR3 DNA reads TGTGCCAGCTCACCAGGAGTTAGGGACGGACGGTTGAACACTGAAGCTTTCTTT. Residues: CASSPGVRDGRLNTEAFF.

The genes are TRBV18 and TRBJ1-5, with D perhaps matching TRBD1 (6 bases). CDR3 size: 15 residues. CDR1 is KGHSH, CDR2 LQKENI, per germline. Trimming removed 3 bases from V and 2 bases from J, with 11 bases in between. DNA for the CDR3: TGTGCCAGCTCACCGACAGGTCTGGGCAATCAGCCCCAGCATTTT. It encodes CASSPTGLGNQPQHF.

The chain couples TRBV28 to TRBJ1-6; D might be TRBD1 (5 bases). V was trimmed by 6 bases and J by 10 bases, leaving 16 bases between them. CDR1 MDHEN and CDR2 SYDVKM come from the germline V gene. The CDR3 length is 14 residues. CDR3 DNA sequence: TGTGCCAGCAGAACCCCGGGACTAAAATCACCCCTCCACTTT. Translated: CASRTPGLKSPLHF.

The chain has TRBV4-2 and TRBJ2-2; the D is unclear. Trimming pared 5 bases from V and 0 bases from J, leaving 13 bases between. From germline, CDR1 is LGHNA and CDR2 YNFKEQ. The CDR3 has 16 residues. The CDR3 protein is CASSTRTEPNTGELFF. The CDR3 DNA follows: TGTGCCAGCAGCACCCGGACCGAACCGAACACCGGGGAGCTGTTTTTT.

The chain has TRBV18 and TRBJ2-5, with D possibly TRBD1 on 6 matching bases. The J call is uncertain, as TRBJ2-7 better fits the DNA end. The CDR3 is 15 amino acids. Germline values: CDR1 KGHSH, CDR2 LQKENI. The chain's CDR3 is CASSATGKPAYEQYF. The CDR3 coding sequence is TGTGCCAGCTCAGCGACAGGAAAACCCGCCTACGAGCAGTACTTC.

The sample holds a few counts of this clone. The chain uses TRBV2 and TRBJ1-5; D is unclear. The CDR3 is 14 residues long. Germline loops: CDR1 SNHLY, CDR2 FYNNEI. V lost 6 bases to trimming and J lost 9 bases, with 18 bases between them. DNA for the CDR3: TGTGCCAGCAGCGCTACCAACAGAGGAAGGCCCCAGCATTTT. It specifies CASSATNRGRPQHF.

DNA of the CDR3: TGTGCCAGCAGCATGGACAGGAGGAGCTCCTACAATGAGCAGTTCTTC. As protein: CASSMDRRSSYNEQFF. The chain is built from TRBV7-8 and TRBJ2-1, with 7 bases aligning to TRBD1. This CDR3 has 16 amino acids. J lost 0 bases, V lost 5 bases, and 7 bases had no gene match. Germline V lookup: CDR1 SGHVS, CDR2 FQNEAQ. Combining the CDR3 with reference TRBV7-8 and TRBJ2-1 gives the whole variable domain GAGVSQSPRYKVAKRGQDVALRCDPISGHVSLFWYQQALGQGPEFLTYFQNEAQLDKSGLPSDRFFAERPEGSVSTLKIQRTQQEDSAVYLCASSMDRRSSYNEQFFGPGTRLTVL.

The chain links TRBV19 to TRBJ1-2; D remains unclear. V dropped 6 bases and J dropped 8 bases, with 13 bases sitting between them. CDR1 LNHDA and CDR2 SQIVND come from the germline V gene (reference sequence). The CDR3 runs 12 residues. CDR3 sequence (DNA): TGTGCCAGTAGACCCCGCGCGGACGGCTACACCTTC. It encodes CASRPRADGYTF.

V is TRBV2 and J is TRBJ2-1; possibly TRBD1 for D (6 bases). This CDR3 has 13 residues. V was pared by 10 bases and J by 8 bases, with 18 bases between. Germline V lookup: CDR1 SNHLY, CDR2 FYNNEI. The CDR3 nucleotides are TGTGCCACCGCGATAATCAGGGGAGATGAGCAGTTCTTC. Translated, it gives CATAIIRGDEQFF.

The rearrangement uses TRBV19 and TRBJ2-3; D remains unclear. Trimming took off 0 bases at V and 3 bases at J, with 7 bases between the two ends. Germline-derived CDR1 and CDR2 are LNHDA and SQIVND (reference sequence). This CDR3 has 14 residues. The CDR3 DNA is TGTGCCAGTAGTATAGATGCCGGTACAGATACGCAGTATTTT. Its translation: CASSIDAGTDTQYF.

The chain links TRBV25-1 to TRBJ1-4; D gene unclear. The germline gives CDR1 MGHDK, CDR2 SYGVNS. Trimming took off 3 bases at V and 6 bases at J, with 11 bases between the two ends. The CDR3 consists of 14 residues. CDR3 bases: TGTGCCAGCAGTGACGGGATAACCCATGAAAAACTGTTTTTT. Translated: CASSDGITHEKLFF.

CDR3 protein: CASSLESRPSYEQYF. In DNA, the CDR3 is TGCGCCAGCAGCTTGGAGTCGCGGCCTTCCTACGAGCAGTACTTC. The chain couples TRBV5-1 to TRBJ2-7; D gene ambiguous. The ends were cut back, 0 bases at V and 1 base at J, with 11 bases in the middle. Germline V gene data show CDR1 as SGHRS and CDR2 as YFSETQ. The CDR3 loop spans 15 amino acids. Complete variable domain (other parts from reference TRBV5-1 and TRBJ2-7): KAGVTQTPRYLIKTRGQQVTLSCSPISGHRSVSWYQQTPGQGLQFLFEYFSETQRNKGNFPGRFSGRQFSNSRSEMNVSTLELGDSALYLCASSLESRPSYEQYFGPGTRLTVT.

This clone has more than one count but fewer than ten. The chain uses TRBV19 and TRBJ1-1, with D uncertain. The V end lost 5 bases, the J end lost 6 bases, and 13 bases lay between the germline ends. The germline gives CDR1 LNHDA, CDR2 SQIVND (reference sequence). This CDR3 has 13 amino acids. The CDR3 is CASSLKGGAEAFF. CDR3 nucleotides: TGTGCCAGTAGTCTGAAGGGTGGCGCTGAAGCTTTCTTT.

This clone was counted a few times. V usage is TRBV18 and J usage is TRBJ1-1; D gene uncertain. This CDR3 is built from 15 residues. In germline, CDR1 is KGHSH, CDR2 LQKENI. V lost 3 bases to trimming and J lost 3 bases, with 14 bases between them. The CDR3 nucleotides are TGTGCCAGCTCACCCCAATCCGGGAGGGACACTGAAGCTTTCTTT. This codes for CASSPQSGRDTEAFF. The full variable domain, rest sourced from reference TRBV18 and TRBJ1-1, is NAGVMQNPRHLVRRRGQEARLRCSPMKGHSHVYWYRQLPEEGLKFMVYLQKENIIDESGMPKERFSAEFPKEGPSILRIQQVVRGDSAAYFCASSPQSGRDTEAFFGQGTRLTVV.

The V call is TRBV11-2, the J call TRBJ2-5; 10 bases are a match to TRBD1. TRBJ2-7 matches the DNA end more closely, so the J call is doubtful. Germline V gene lookup returns CDR1 SGHAT and CDR2 FQNNGV. The CDR3 is 15 residues long. The DNA of the CDR3 is TGTGCCAGCAGCTTTTCGACGGGACAGGGGTACGAGCAGTACTTC. Amino acid sequence: CASSFSTGQGYEQYF.

V gene TRBV10-2 combines with J gene TRBJ2-1; 11 bases map to TRBD2. Germline CDR1 is WSHSY and CDR2 is SAAADI. The V gene end was trimmed by 6 bases and the J gene end by 2 bases; junction bases not matched to a gene: 9. The CDR3 is made up of 17 amino acids. The DNA of the CDR3 is TGCGCCAGCAGCAGGACTAGCGGGTCCGCCGCCTACAATGAGCAGTTCTTC. Translating gives CASSRTSGSAAYNEQFF.

The table lists this clone with a count of one. V is TRBV28 and J is TRBJ1-1; D remains unclear. The V end lost 7 bases, the J end lost 1 base, and 16 bases lay between the germline ends. The CDR3 sequence is 15 residues long. Germline CDR1 MDHEN, CDR2 SYDVKM. The CDR3 loop is CASTLWADSNTEAFF. In nucleotides, the CDR3 is TGTGCCAGCACCCTTTGGGCGGACTCGAACACTGAAGCTTTCTTT.

V and J are TRBV5-8 and TRBJ1-1; D remains unclear. Germline assignment: CDR1 SGHTS and CDR2 YDEGEE. The CDR3 length is 15 residues. Trimming cost V 0 bases and J 7 bases, with 16 bases left between them. The DNA of the CDR3 is TGTGCCAGCAGCTTGGTGGGGAACTCACGAGGTGAAGCTTTCTTT. It encodes CASSLVGNSRGEAFF.

The V call is TRBV14, the J call TRBJ2-1; D is possibly TRBD2 (5 bases). The CDR3 spans 16 residues. Looked up from germline, CDR1 is SGHDN and CDR2 is FVKESK. V lost 3 bases, J lost 2 bases, and 14 bases lay in between. The CDR3 is CASSHFRGDTYNEQFF. DNA for the CDR3: TGTGCCAGCAGCCATTTCCGGGGAGATACCTACAATGAGCAGTTCTTC.

This clone was counted between two and nine times. The chain employs TRBV6-1 and TRBJ1-5; D perhaps matches TRBD1 (6 bases). The V and J ends lost 5 bases and 3 bases respectively, with 11 bases between them. CDR1 and CDR2 from the germline V gene are MNHNS and SASEGT. The CDR3 has 14 residues. The CDR3, as DNA: TGTGCCAGCAGTCCCTCAGGGGTCAATCAGCCCCAGCATTTT. Its protein is CASSPSGVNQPQHF.